These T cell receptor beta chains were read from a single sample in a study of cytomegalovirus exposure and HLA in healthy donors. Method: immunoSEQ multiplex PCR; TCRdb's copy keeps in-frame clones and lacks some. The sample carries over 70,000 clones, roughly 72% recorded once. Sequenced material: PBMCs. The receptors shown here come from a man younger than 45 in good health and CMV-seropositive. Each CDR3 is given with its conserved first and last residue. D genes are given only for firm matches. Where a row states a size, it is once, few, many or the class of an expanded clone; other rows omit it.

v_gene: TRBV13; abundance: .; j_gene: TRBJ1-1; d_gene: .; CDR3aa: CASSLGAGGNTEAFF; CDR3nt: TGTGCCAGCAGCTTAGGGGCAGGAGGGAACACTGAAGCTTTCTTT
v_gene: TRBV18; abundance: few; j_gene: TRBJ2-2; d_gene: .; CDR3aa: CASSPSPVNTGELFF; CDR3nt: TGTGCCAGCTCACCCTCTCCCGTGAACACCGGGGAGCTGTTTTTT
v_gene: TRBV4-1; abundance: .; j_gene: TRBJ2-1; d_gene: .; CDR3aa: CASSRQRYNEQFF; CDR3nt: TGCGCCAGCAGCCGTCAGAGGTACAATGAGCAGTTCTTC
v_gene: TRBV7-9; abundance: .; j_gene: TRBJ2-6; d_gene: TRBD1; CDR3aa: CASSVYAGGYVAGANVLTF; CDR3nt: TGTGCCAGCAGCGTATACGCAGGGGGCTACGTGGCTGGGGCCAACGTCCTGACTTTC
v_gene: TRBV5-4; abundance: .; j_gene: TRBJ2-5; d_gene: TRBD2; CDR3aa: CASSVGTSGDTGQETQYF; CDR3nt: TGTGCCAGCAGCGTTGGGACTAGCGGGGATACGGGGCAAGAGACCCAGTACTTC
v_gene: TRBV10-3; abundance: .; j_gene: TRBJ1-2; d_gene: TRBD1; CDR3aa: CAISDGTGTPVGGYTF; CDR3nt: TGTGCCATCAGTGATGGGACAGGCACCCCCGTGGGCGGCTACACCTTC
v_gene: TRBV9; abundance: .; j_gene: TRBJ1-1; d_gene: TRBD1; CDR3aa: CASSTLTGVTEAFF; CDR3nt: TGTGCCAGCAGCACCCTGACAGGGGTCACTGAAGCTTTCTTT
v_gene: TRBV5-6; abundance: .; j_gene: TRBJ2-6; d_gene: .; CDR3aa: CASSLGGALISGANVLTF; CDR3nt: TGTGCCAGCAGCTTGGGTGGGGCGCTGATCTCTGGGGCCAACGTCCTGACTTTC
v_gene: TRBV5-1; abundance: .; j_gene: TRBJ2-5; d_gene: TRBD1; CDR3aa: CASSNPQGAEETQYF; CDR3nt: TGCGCCAGCAGCAACCCACAGGGGGCCGAGGAGACCCAGTACTTC
v_gene: TRBV7-2; abundance: few; j_gene: TRBJ2-7; d_gene: .; CDR3aa: CASRAYGGSTYEQYF; CDR3nt: TGTGCCAGCAGGGCGTATGGCGGGTCAACCTACGAGCAGTACTTC
v_gene: TRBV15; abundance: .; j_gene: TRBJ2-7; d_gene: TRBD1; CDR3aa: CATSRDGQGGYEQYF; CDR3nt: TGTGCCACCAGCAGAGATGGACAGGGAGGCTACGAGCAGTACTTC
v_gene: TRBV28; abundance: .; j_gene: TRBJ1-1; d_gene: TRBD1; CDR3aa: CASRLQGSTEAFF; CDR3nt: TGTGCCAGCAGACTACAGGGGAGTACTGAAGCTTTCTTT
v_gene: TRBV4-2; abundance: .; j_gene: TRBJ2-1; d_gene: TRBD2; CDR3aa: CASSQPSGSKESYNEQFF; CDR3nt: TGTGCCAGCAGCCAACCTAGCGGGAGCAAGGAGTCCTACAATGAGCAGTTCTTC
v_gene: TRBV4-2; abundance: .; j_gene: TRBJ1-5; d_gene: TRBD1; CDR3aa: CASSLNDRVDQPQHF; CDR3nt: TGTGCCAGCAGCCTCAACGACAGGGTAGACCAGCCCCAGCATTTT
v_gene: TRBV9; abundance: .; j_gene: TRBJ1-5; d_gene: TRBD1; CDR3aa: CASSVGSGTGGHNGNQPQHF; CDR3nt: TGTGCCAGCAGCGTAGGAAGCGGGACAGGTGGTCATAACGGCAATCAGCCCCAGCATTTT
v_gene: TRBV28; abundance: .; j_gene: TRBJ1-5; d_gene: TRBD1; CDR3aa: CASRGTANQPQNF; CDR3nt: TGTGCCAGCAGGGGGACAGCAAATCAGCCCCAGAATTTT
v_gene: TRBV28; abundance: .; j_gene: TRBJ1-5; d_gene: .; CDR3aa: CASSWGGTGQPQHF; CDR3nt: TGTGCCAGCAGTTGGGGGGGAACGGGTCAGCCCCAGCATTTT
v_gene: TRBV6-5; abundance: .; j_gene: TRBJ1-4; d_gene: TRBD1; CDR3aa: CASLGQPNEKLFF; CDR3nt: TGTGCCAGCTTGGGACAGCCGAATGAAAAACTGTTTTTT
v_gene: TRBV9; abundance: .; j_gene: TRBJ2-3; d_gene: TRBD1; CDR3aa: CASSVGGRQGDTQYF; CDR3nt: TGTGCCAGCAGCGTAGGAGGCAGACAGGGAGATACGCAGTATTTT
v_gene: TRBV6-5; abundance: .; j_gene: TRBJ2-3; d_gene: TRBD1; CDR3aa: CASSYSRTGGGDTQYF; CDR3nt: TGTGCCAGCAGTTACTCGAGGACAGGGGGCGGAGATACGCAGTATTTT
v_gene: TRBV29-1; abundance: .; j_gene: TRBJ2-2; d_gene: .; CDR3aa: CSGAGAPGGELFF; CDR3nt: TGCAGCGGGGCGGGGGCCCCCGGCGGGGAGCTGTTTTTT
v_gene: TRBV6-4; abundance: few; j_gene: TRBJ1-6; d_gene: TRBD1; CDR3aa: CASSSTGGDNSPLHF; CDR3nt: TGTGCCAGCAGCTCTACAGGGGGGGACAATTCACCCCTCCACTTT
v_gene: TRBV2; abundance: .; j_gene: TRBJ2-3; d_gene: .; CDR3aa: CASSGTDDFTDTQYF; CDR3nt: TGTGCCAGCAGTGGGACTGACGATTTCACAGATACGCAGTATTTT
v_gene: TRBV7-2; abundance: .; j_gene: TRBJ1-1; d_gene: .; CDR3aa: CASSLRTEAFF; CDR3nt: TGTGCCAGCAGCTTGCGGACTGAAGCTTTCTTT
v_gene: TRBV6-1; abundance: .; j_gene: TRBJ2-2; d_gene: .; CDR3aa: CASSVQGRVAGELFF; CDR3nt: TGTGCCAGCAGTGTACAGGGAAGGGTTGCCGGGGAGCTGTTTTTT
v_gene: TRBV29-1; abundance: once; j_gene: TRBJ2-6; d_gene: .; CDR3aa: CSVSSGSGANVLTF; CDR3nt: TGCAGCGTTTCCTCAGGTTCTGGGGCCAACGTCCTGACTTTC
v_gene: TRBV19; abundance: .; j_gene: TRBJ2-3; d_gene: .; CDR3aa: CASSIDAPNTDTQYF; CDR3nt: TGTGCCAGTAGTATAGATGCTCCTAACACAGATACGCAGTATTTT
v_gene: TRBV5-1; abundance: once; j_gene: TRBJ2-7; d_gene: TRBD2; CDR3aa: CASSFGTSGMSEQYF; CDR3nt: TGCGCCAGCAGCTTCGGGACTAGCGGGATGAGCGAGCAGTACTTC
v_gene: TRBV4-3; abundance: .; j_gene: TRBJ2-3; d_gene: TRBD1; CDR3aa: CASSQDRNRGQYF; CDR3nt: TGCGCCAGCAGCCAAGACCGGAACAGGGGGCAGTATTTT
v_gene: TRBV4-3; abundance: .; j_gene: TRBJ2-3; d_gene: TRBD2; CDR3aa: CASSQGTSGRDTQYF; CDR3nt: TGCGCCAGCAGCCAGGGGACTAGCGGGAGAGATACGCAGTATTTT
v_gene: TRBV4-1; abundance: .; j_gene: TRBJ1-1; d_gene: .; CDR3aa: CASSRRMGVGTTGEAFF; CDR3nt: TGCGCCAGCAGCCGACGAATGGGGGTGGGGACAACGGGTGAAGCTTTCTTT
v_gene: TRBV14; abundance: .; j_gene: TRBJ1-5; d_gene: .; CDR3aa: CASSPNSNQPQNF; CDR3nt: TGTGCCAGCAGCCCAAATAGCAATCAGCCCCAGAATTTT
v_gene: TRBV6-5; abundance: few; j_gene: TRBJ2-7; d_gene: TRBD2; CDR3aa: CASSRGTSGGEVRYF; CDR3nt: TGTGCCAGCAGTAGAGGGACTAGCGGGGGAGAAGTTCGGTACTTC
v_gene: TRBV4-2; abundance: few; j_gene: TRBJ1-1; d_gene: .; CDR3aa: CASSQALPSGNTEAFF; CDR3nt: TGTGCCAGCAGCCAAGCCTTACCGTCAGGGAACACTGAAGCTTTCTTT
v_gene: TRBV5-1; abundance: .; j_gene: TRBJ2-3; d_gene: .; CDR3aa: CASSLEGGGTDTQYF; CDR3nt: TGCGCCAGCAGCTTGGAAGGGGGTGGGACAGATACGCAGTATTTT
v_gene: TRBV5-1; abundance: .; j_gene: TRBJ2-1; d_gene: TRBD2; CDR3aa: CASSPGLAGAGYNEQFF; CDR3nt: TGCGCCAGCAGCCCCGGACTAGCGGGAGCCGGCTACAATGAGCAGTTCTTC
v_gene: TRBV7-2; abundance: few; j_gene: TRBJ2-7; d_gene: TRBD2; CDR3aa: CASSLVGRELPYEQYF; CDR3nt: TGTGCCAGCAGCTTAGTAGGGCGGGAGCTCCCCTACGAGCAGTACTTC
v_gene: TRBV7-2; abundance: .; j_gene: TRBJ1-2; d_gene: .; CDR3aa: CASSPSIGQSSDYGYTF; CDR3nt: TGTGCCAGCAGCCCCTCGATTGGGCAATCCTCCGACTATGGCTACACCTTC
v_gene: TRBV6-1; abundance: .; j_gene: TRBJ2-3; d_gene: TRBD2; CDR3aa: CASKTSGAYTDTQYF; CDR3nt: TGTGCCAGCAAAACTAGCGGGGCATACACAGATACGCAGTATTTT
v_gene: TRBV7-2; abundance: few; j_gene: TRBJ1-5; d_gene: .; CDR3aa: CASSRDTVGPQHF; CDR3nt: TGTGCCAGCAGCCGGGACACGGTAGGGCCCCAGCATTTT
v_gene: TRBV30; abundance: .; j_gene: TRBJ2-1; d_gene: TRBD2; CDR3aa: CAWSVGLAGVDEQFF; CDR3nt: TGTGCCTGGAGTGTCGGACTAGCGGGAGTGGATGAGCAGTTCTTC
v_gene: TRBV5-1; abundance: .; j_gene: TRBJ2-7; d_gene: .; CDR3aa: CASSLGGETYEQYF; CDR3nt: TGCGCCAGCAGCTTGGGGGGGGAGACCTACGAGCAGTACTTC
v_gene: TRBV30; abundance: .; j_gene: TRBJ1-2; d_gene: .; CDR3aa: CAWSVGGAANYGYPF; CDR3nt: TGTGCCTGGAGTGTCGGAGGAGCCGCTAACTATGGCTACCCCTTC
v_gene: TRBV19; abundance: .; j_gene: TRBJ1-1; d_gene: .; CDR3aa: CASSIQGSTEAFF; CDR3nt: TGTGCCAGTAGTATACAGGGTAGCACTGAAGCTTTCTTT
v_gene: TRBV9; abundance: .; j_gene: TRBJ2-7; d_gene: .; CDR3aa: CASSVGQGGYEQYF; CDR3nt: TGTGCCAGCAGCGTAGGGCAGGGAGGATACGAGCAGTACTTC
v_gene: TRBV27; abundance: .; j_gene: TRBJ2-1; d_gene: .; CDR3aa: CASSSPRGSSYNEQFF; CDR3nt: TGTGCCAGCAGCAGTCCACGGGGGAGCTCCTACAATGAGCAGTTCTTC
v_gene: TRBV6-5; abundance: .; j_gene: TRBJ1-6; d_gene: TRBD1; CDR3aa: CASSPPTGRNSPLHF; CDR3nt: TGTGCCAGCAGTCCCCCGACAGGGAGAAATTCACCCCTCCACTTT
v_gene: TRBV5-8; abundance: .; j_gene: TRBJ2-1; d_gene: TRBD2; CDR3aa: CASSPRGGSSYNEQFF; CDR3nt: TGTGCCAGCAGCCCCCGGGGGGGGTCGTCCTACAATGAGCAGTTCTTC
v_gene: TRBV11-3; abundance: .; j_gene: TRBJ1-1; d_gene: .; CDR3aa: CASSRGSTEAFF; CDR3nt: TGTGCCAGCAGCCGAGGAAGCACTGAAGCTTTCTTT
v_gene: TRBV18; abundance: .; j_gene: TRBJ2-1; d_gene: TRBD2; CDR3aa: CASSSELADEQFF; CDR3nt: TGTGCCAGCTCATCTGAACTAGCGGATGAGCAGTTCTTC
v_gene: TRBV2; abundance: .; j_gene: TRBJ1-2; d_gene: TRBD1; CDR3aa: CASRRQGSIGYTF; CDR3nt: TGTGCCAGCCGGAGACAGGGTAGTATCGGCTACACCTTC
v_gene: TRBV5-1; abundance: .; j_gene: TRBJ2-7; d_gene: .; CDR3aa: CASSRDKAYEQYF; CDR3nt: TGCGCCAGCAGCCGGGACAAAGCCTACGAGCAGTACTTC
v_gene: TRBV2; abundance: once; j_gene: TRBJ2-1; d_gene: TRBD2; CDR3aa: CASRGLAGPYNEQFF; CDR3nt: TGTGCCAGCAGGGGACTAGCGGGGCCCTACAATGAGCAGTTCTTC
v_gene: TRBV28; abundance: few; j_gene: TRBJ2-6; d_gene: TRBD1; CDR3aa: CASRGDSSISGANVLTF; CDR3nt: TGTGCCAGCAGGGGGGACAGTTCCATCTCTGGGGCCAACGTCCTGACTTTC
v_gene: TRBV4-1; abundance: .; j_gene: TRBJ1-1; d_gene: TRBD1; CDR3aa: CASSQKTGKSEAFF; CDR3nt: TGCGCCAGCAGCCAAAAGACAGGGAAGTCCGAAGCTTTCTTT
v_gene: TRBV29-1; abundance: .; j_gene: TRBJ1-1; d_gene: .; CDR3aa: CSVASGGDTEAFF; CDR3nt: TGCAGCGTCGCGAGCGGGGGAGACACTGAAGCTTTCTTT
v_gene: TRBV29-1; abundance: few; j_gene: TRBJ1-1; d_gene: .; CDR3aa: CSVDERGYTEAFF; CDR3nt: TGCAGCGTTGATGAACGGGGATACACTGAAGCTTTCTTT
v_gene: TRBV5-1; abundance: .; j_gene: TRBJ2-5; d_gene: .; CDR3aa: CASSLGTGKEETQYF; CDR3nt: TGCGCCAGCAGCTTGGGAACAGGGAAGGAAGAGACCCAGTACTTC
v_gene: TRBV6-1; abundance: .; j_gene: TRBJ2-1; d_gene: .; CDR3aa: CASSIFGGNEQFF; CDR3nt: TGTGCCAGCAGTATCTTCGGAGGGAATGAGCAGTTCTTC
v_gene: TRBV7-2; abundance: .; j_gene: TRBJ2-3; d_gene: TRBD2; CDR3aa: CASSSLAGETDTQYF; CDR3nt: TGTGCCAGCAGCTCTCTAGCGGGAGAAACAGATACGCAGTATTTT